The clone carrying this T cell receptor beta chain occurred a few times. Its antigen is as yet unknown. Germline lookup yields CDR1 MNHEY and CDR2 SVGEGT. The CDR3 is 13 amino acids. Trimming cost V 6 bases and J 0 bases, with 5 bases left between them. The sample's treatment: roughly ten-day PBMC culture with coronavirus spike peptide pools or control peptides (ViraFEST assay). Positive SARS-CoV-2 PCR tests in convalescent patients dated from March to December 2020, pre-Alpha, Beta and Delta. Researchers used the Oncomine TCR Beta short-read assay to sequence DNA from cultured CD4+ T cells. Each CDR3 protein gets one entry after TCRdb re-called the PCR reads with MiXCR. The table shows about 9,900 distinct CDR3 sequences, with 51% occurring only once. The sample belongs to a study of vaccination and CD4 T cells after COVID-19. The overall study: Post-COVID draws followed diagnosis by a median around 95 days (range 35 to 161).

The rearrangement links TRBV6-2 or TRBV6-3 to TRBJ2-2; D gene unclear. The material sequenced was CD4+ T cells from blood, cultured in vitro. The clonotype was recovered from a human donor who had recovered from COVID-19. In nucleotides, the CDR3 is TGTGCCAGCAGCAAACCGAACACCGGGGAGCTGTTTTTT. Protein: CASSKPNTGELFF.